This TCR beta chain was recovered during a study of cytomegalovirus exposure and HLA in healthy donors. Study summary: An earlier analysis found 95 million to 140 million unique TCR beta sequences from 150 million to 200 million T cells.

Findings of the study overall: TCR beta chains numbering some 160 were designated cytomegalovirus-associated. Another analysis was done later, and it associated 16,951 TCR beta sequences with HLA alleles at 0.05 false discovery rate.

Germline V lookup: CDR1 MRHNA, CDR2 SNTAGT. The CDR3 length is 15 residues. Germline trimming cut 4 bases from V and 2 bases from J; bases unmatched to any gene: 6. In the PCR, 60 Vbeta and 13 Jbeta primers were used. Sequencing used immunoSEQ multiplex PCR; TCRdb keeps in-frame clones, though not all of them. The sample gives about 190,000 clones, 65% to 85% of which show up once; more than 1.5% is in the top ten. Notes on this clone: Its cognate antigen is unknown.

The clonotype comes from a man between 18 and 29 years old in good health and CMV-seronegative. This sequence joins TRBV6-4 and TRBJ2-3, with 7 bases lining up with TRBD2. The sequencing sample was made of PBMCs. The CDR3 DNA is TGTGCCAGCAGTGCTATAGCGGGCTTCACAGATACGCAGTATTTT. Translated, it gives CASSAIAGFTDTQYF.